This T cell receptor (beta chain) was found in a study of T-cell memory formation after mild COVID-19. From the 5' RACE reads, TCRdb called clonotypes with MiXCR, one entry per CDR3 protein. In the table there are some 210,000 distinct CDR3 sequences, around 16% of which are singletons. V dropped 6 bases and J dropped 8 bases, with 21 bases sitting between them. This CDR3 has 15 residues. The gene calls are TRBV12-3 or TRBV12-4 and TRBJ2-3, with D maybe TRBD1 (6 bases). The TCR sequence derives from an adult woman who had mild COVID-19 (a few samples of this study predate the infection). Cell type and time point are not known. The sequencing input was PBMCs or a T cell subset sorted from them (not recorded which). CDR3 DNA sequence: TGTGCCAGCAGGCCTAAGCTACAGGGCATGGGTACGCAGTATTTT. It yields the protein CASRPKLQGMGTQYF.